This entry is about one T cell receptor beta chain. The antigen is undetermined. CDR3 length equals 15 residues. The germline V and J ends were trimmed by 0 bases and 0 bases, with 10 bases remaining between them. Per the germline V gene, CDR1 is DFQATT and CDR2 is SNEGSKA (reference sequence). Then a second PCR, running roughly 7 to 11 cycles, was carried out with a sample-barcoded 5' primer and a J-beta primer mix. TCRdb reanalysed the 5' RACE reads using MiXCR and keeps one entry per CDR3 protein. The profile shows more than 1.4 million distinct CDR3 sequences, roughly 40% of them singletons. The data originate from a study of blood T cells in healthy people across ages. Study-wide results and limits: As age increased, TCR beta diversity per million T cells fell in a roughly linear fashion.

Caucasian, healthy and from Russia, the donors were aged between about 6 and 90. The sequencing sample was made of blood. The source of this sequence is a woman aged 18 to 35 in good health. The genes are TRBV20-1 and TRBJ2-3, with D perhaps TRBD2 (6 bases). The CDR3 loop reads CSARDLGLSTDTQYF. The CDR3 DNA sequence: TGCAGTGCTAGAGATTTGGGACTTAGCACAGATACGCAGTATTTT.